These T cell receptor beta chains were read from a single sample in a study of Ad26.COV2.S vaccination and SARS-CoV-2 variants. Clones were read by immunoSEQ multiplex PCR, and TCRdb kept only the in-frame ones, dropping some. The sample lists roughly 390,000 clones, about 85% occurring once. The sequenced sample was peripheral blood, obtained in a trial of Ad26.COV2.S vaccine versus placebo. Receptor source: a person aged 18-60 years who received the Ad26.COV2.S COVID-19 vaccine or a placebo. Both conserved end residues are part of each CDR3. The D gene is left open where the match is weak. Clone size, where shown, is once, few, many, or a class for clones that have expanded.

d_gene | abundance | len | j_gene | v_gene | CDR3aa | CDR3nt
TRBD2 | NA | 18 | TRBJ2-2 | TRBV6-6 | CASSRGIAGGPDTGELFF | TGTGCCAGCAGTCGCGGTATAGCGGGGGGGCCCGACACCGGGGAGCTGTTTTTT
TRBD2 | NA | 17 | TRBJ2-3 | TRBV5-1 | CASSGGVAGGRTDTQYF | TGCGCCAGCAGCGGAGGCGTAGCGGGGGGGCGGACAGATACGCAGTATTTT
TRBD2 | once | 16 | TRBJ2-5 | TRBV9 | CASSVGASGFRETQYF | TGTGCCAGCAGCGTAGGGGCTAGCGGGTTCAGAGAGACCCAGTACTTC
NA | NA | 16 | TRBJ2-7 | TRBV6-2/TRBV6-3 | CASSRRPGTGDYEQYF | TGTGCCAGCAGCCGAAGACCCGGGACTGGGGACTACGAGCAGTACTTC
TRBD2 | NA | 17 | TRBJ2-3 | TRBV5-1 | CASSLASLAGGGDTQYF | TGCGCCAGCAGCTTGGCCTCGTTAGCGGGGGGTGGAGATACGCAGTATTTT
TRBD1 | once | 13 | TRBJ1-5 | TRBV19 | CASSGTGDLPQHF | TGTGCCAGTAGTGGGACAGGGGATCTGCCCCAGCATTTT
TRBD2 | NA | 15 | TRBJ2-3 | TRBV7-8 | CASSLIAGATDTQYF | TGTGCCAGCAGCTTGATAGCGGGGGCGACAGATACGCAGTATTTT
TRBD1 | NA | 16 | TRBJ2-7 | TRBV18 | CASSPSGDRGFGEQYF | TGTGCCAGCTCACCAAGTGGGGACAGGGGGTTTGGCGAGCAGTACTTC
NA | NA | 13 | TRBJ2-7 | TRBV2 | CASREDSPYEQYF | TGTGCCAGCAGGGAAGACAGTCCCTACGAGCAGTACTTC
TRBD1 | once | 14 | TRBJ1-4 | TRBV2 | CASSGDRLIGKLFF | TGTGCCAGCAGCGGGGACAGGCTAATCGGAAAACTGTTTTTT
NA | NA | 11 | TRBJ2-3 | TRBV6-5 | CASRDSDTQYF | TGTGCCAGCAGGGACTCCGATACGCAGTATTTT
TRBD2 | NA | 15 | TRBJ2-1 | TRBV5-1 | CASSFGGGSYNEQFF | TGCGCCAGCAGCTTTGGCGGGGGTTCCTACAATGAGCAGTTCTTC
NA | once | 15 | TRBJ1-6 | TRBV11-2 | CASSLELAGIAPLHF | TGTGCCAGCAGCTTAGAACTGGCCGGGATCGCACCCCTCCACTTT
TRBD2 | NA | 17 | TRBJ2-3 | TRBV18 | CASSHSGLAGGPDTQYF | TGTGCCAGCTCACACTCCGGGCTAGCGGGGGGGCCTGATACGCAGTATTTT
NA | NA | 15 | TRBJ1-1 | TRBV18 | CASSPVTGRITEAFF | TGTGCCAGCTCACCAGTAACAGGGAGGATCACTGAAGCTTTCTTT
TRBD1 | NA | 15 | TRBJ1-2 | TRBV27 | CASSPYGQGDGGYTF | TGTGCCAGCAGTCCCTACGGACAGGGGGACGGGGGCTACACCTTC
NA | NA | 15 | TRBJ2-1 | TRBV27 | CASSLLGGSYNEQFF | TGTGCCAGCAGTCTGCTCGGGGGCTCCTACAATGAGCAGTTCTTC
NA | NA | 16 | TRBJ1-4 | TRBV7-2 | CASSVRQAATNEKLFF | TGTGCCAGCAGCGTAAGACAGGCTGCAACTAATGAAAAACTGTTTTTT